Presented here are 28 T cell receptor beta chains from one specimen sequenced in a study of T cell repertoires in cytomegalovirus infection. TCRdb reprocessed the reads via MiXCR and lists one record per CDR3 protein. The sample holds some 170,000 distinct CDR3 sequences; roughly a sixth are singletons and the top ten take about 25%. Specimen: CD8+ T cells from PBMCs. Receptors were obtained from a human donor in good health (CMV status not recorded). Some clones in this sample may be carry-over from other donors' samples.

This clonotype appeared a few times. The J gene is TRBJ2-2, the V gene TRBV19; tentative D call: TRBD1 (5 bases). The CDR3 is made up of 19 amino acids. The germline CDR1 and CDR2 sequences are LNHDA and SQIVND (reference sequence). V lost 4 bases, J lost 2 bases, and 23 bases lay in between. The CDR3 sequence is CASSSKWVDISRNTGELFF. The CDR3 nucleotides read TGTGCCAGTAGTAGTAAGTGGGTGGACATTAGCCGCAACACCGGGGAGCTGTTTTTT.

A few counts support this clonotype. This sequence joins TRBV6-2 or TRBV6-3 and TRBJ2-5; 8 nucleotides align to TRBD2. Trimming cost V 0 bases and J 4 bases; bases outside gene matches: 7. Germline-derived CDR1 and CDR2 are MNHEY and SVGEGT. The CDR3 covers 16 residues. CDR3 sequence reads: CASSYSAGGLAETQYF. The CDR3, as DNA: TGTGCCAGCAGTTACTCTGCGGGGGGATTAGCAGAGACCCAGTACTTC.

This chain joins TRBV7-2 and TRBJ2-7, with a tentative D call TRBD2 (5 bases). Looked up from germline, CDR1 is SGHTA and CDR2 is FQGNSA. The CDR3 spans 14 residues. V gave up 1 base and J gave up 7 bases, with 14 bases separating them. DNA for the CDR3: TGTGCCAGCAGCTTAGAAGTCAGTTCGGGAGAGCAGTACTTC. Translation: CASSLEVSSGEQYF.

This chain uses TRBV4-3 with TRBJ1-1, with 8 bases fitting TRBD1. The CDR3 loop spans 15 amino acids. The germline gives CDR1 LGHNA, CDR2 YSLEER. Germline trimming cut 4 bases from V and 5 bases from J; bases unmatched to any gene: 9. CDR3 nucleotides: TGCGCCAGCAGCCCACAGGACAGGGCAGGGACTGAAGCTTTCTTT. It translates to CASSPQDRAGTEAFF.

J is TRBJ1-4 and V is TRBV10-3, with unresolved D. This CDR3 spans 15 amino acids. The V and J ends lost 0 bases and 8 bases respectively, with 13 bases between them. Germline V gene lookup returns CDR1 ENHRY and CDR2 SYGVKD. CDR3 nucleotide sequence: TGTGCCATCAGTGAGTCTTTGGACTCCCCCGAAAAACTGTTTTTT. Translating gives CAISESLDSPEKLFF.

The sample holds a few counts of this clonotype. This chain links TRBV9 with TRBJ2-1; possible D gene TRBD1, 5 bases. The CDR3 runs to 15 residues. The V gene lost 4 bases and the J gene lost 3 bases, with 14 bases spanning the gap. CDR1 SGDLS and CDR2 YYNGEE come from the germline V gene. The CDR3 DNA reads TGTGCCAGCAGCTCCCAAGGACACGACTACAATGAGCAGTTCTTC. Translation gives CASSSQGHDYNEQFF.

This rearrangement joins TRBV29-1 to TRBJ2-1; 7 nucleotides align to TRBD1. The J segment lost 1 base and the V segment lost 7 bases, leaving 10 bases of the junction unmatched. The V gene's germline CDR1 is SQVTM and CDR2 ANQGSEA. The CDR3 is 15 amino acids. The CDR3 reads CSANPRDRSYNEQFF. CDR3 bases: TGCAGCGCCAACCCGAGGGACAGATCCTACAATGAGCAGTTCTTC.

This clonotype was observed once. This sequence joins TRBV15 and TRBJ1-5; D might be TRBD1 (5 bases). V was cut by 5 bases and J by 0 bases, with 14 bases left in between. This CDR3 spans 16 amino acids. CDR1 LNHNV and CDR2 YYDKDF come from the germline V gene (reference sequence). The CDR3 loop reads CATSPGVQDSNQPQHF. The CDR3 nucleotides read TGTGCCACCAGCCCGGGGGTTCAAGATAGCAATCAGCCCCAGCATTTT.

The chain carries TRBV7-9 and TRBJ1-1; 8 bases are shared with TRBD1. Germline assignment: CDR1 SEHNR and CDR2 FQNEAQ (reference sequence). The CDR3 consists of 17 residues. After removal of 6 bases from V and 1 base from J, the junction contained 13 bases not matched to a gene. The CDR3 region is CASSSGTGIYANTEAFF. For the CDR3, the DNA is TGTGCCAGCAGTTCCGGGACAGGAATTTACGCGAACACTGAAGCTTTCTTT.

The DNA of the CDR3 is TGTGCCAGCAGTCTCATCATGGGGGGCGCCAAGCCCCAGCATTTT. Translated: CASSLIMGGAKPQHF. This chain links TRBV28 with TRBJ1-5, with D tentatively TRBD1 (6 bases). The ends were cut back, 5 bases at V and 8 bases at J, with 19 bases in the middle. The CDR3 spans 15 residues. Looked up from germline, CDR1 is MDHEN and CDR2 is SYDVKM.

The chain combines TRBV7-6 with TRBJ2-1, with a weak D call TRBD2 (7 bases). The CDR3 sequence is 18 residues long. The V end was cut by 5 bases, the J end by 0 bases, with 20 bases between. CDR1 is SGHVS, CDR2 FNYEAQ, per germline. The CDR3 DNA reads TGTGCCAGCAGCCCGGGAGGCCGGGGGGCTAGCTCCTACAATGAGCAGTTCTTC. It encodes CASSPGGRGASSYNEQFF.

The V call is TRBV28, the J call TRBJ2-5; 7 bases fit TRBD1. The germline CDR1 and CDR2 sequences are MDHEN and SYDVKM. Trimming at V came to 8 bases and at J to 2 bases, leaving 11 bases not matched to a gene. The CDR3 length is 15 residues. Written as DNA, the CDR3 is TGTGCCAGCGCCACCGTACAGGGGATTCAAGAGACCCAGTACTTC. Residues: CASATVQGIQETQYF.

This chain connects TRBV27 to TRBJ2-3; TRBD1 aligns across 7 bases. With V trimmed by 5 bases and J by 2 bases, 10 bases remained unmatched. The germline V gene encodes CDR1 MNHEY and CDR2 SMNVEV (reference sequence). The CDR3 loop spans 16 amino acids. Here the CDR3 DNA reads TGTGCCAGCAGTAACCCTTCAACAGGGGTCACAGATACGCAGTATTTT. Protein sequence: CASSNPSTGVTDTQYF.

The CDR3 is CASSPRQGQETQYF. In DNA form, the CDR3 reads TGTGCCAGCAGTCCTCGACAGGGGCAAGAGACCCAGTACTTC. This chain links TRBV28 with TRBJ2-5, with 8 bases lining up with TRBD1. CDR3 length equals 14 residues. Germline CDR1 MDHEN, CDR2 SYDVKM. V shed 5 bases and J 2 bases; nucleotides not matched to a gene: 4.

This chain links TRBV9 with TRBJ2-6; TRBD1 matches at 7 bases. This CDR3 has 17 residues. Germline V gene data show CDR1 as SGDLS and CDR2 as YYNGEE. V lost 0 bases to trimming and J lost 0 bases; unmatched junction nucleotides: 3. CDR3 coding DNA: TGTGCCAGCAGCGTAGGGGACAGCCCCTCTGGGGCCAACGTCCTGACTTTC. This translates into CASSVGDSPSGANVLTF. Looking up the rest from reference TRBV9 and TRBJ2-6 gives the full variable domain: DSGVTQTPKHLITATGQRVTLRCSPRSGDLSVYWYQQSLDQGLQFLIQYYNGEERAKGNILERFSAQQFPDLHSELNLSSLELGDSALYFCASSVGDSPSGANVLTFGAGSRLTVL.

This clonotype has more than one count but fewer than ten. The chain has TRBV28 and TRBJ1-5; D ambiguous. The V gene's germline CDR1 is MDHEN and CDR2 SYDVKM. The CDR3 has 13 amino acids. Trimming removed 2 bases at V and 3 bases at J, with 5 bases between. Here the CDR3 reads CASSLTANQPQHF. DNA of the CDR3: TGTGCCAGCAGTTTAACAGCCAATCAGCCCCAGCATTTT. The full variable domain, completed using reference TRBV28 and TRBJ1-5, is DVKVTQSSRYLVKRTGEKVFLECVQDMDHENMFWYRQDPGLGLRLIYFSYDVKMKEKGDIPEGYSVSREKKERFSLILESASTNQTSMYLCASSLTANQPQHFGDGTRLSIL.

This sequence joins TRBV7-9 and TRBJ2-1; 7 nucleotides line up with TRBD2. The V gene's germline CDR1 is SEHNR and CDR2 FQNEAQ (reference sequence). The J segment lost 0 bases and the V segment lost 3 bases, leaving 8 bases of the junction unmatched. The CDR3 sequence is 17 residues long. The CDR3, as DNA: TGTGCCAGCAGCTTCCCTTCCGGGGGGAGCTCCTACAATGAGCAGTTCTTC. Protein: CASSFPSGGSSYNEQFF.

This chain's CDR3 is CASSTTESWGPWNEQFF. The CDR3 region has the DNA TGTGCCAGCAGCACAACCGAGTCGTGGGGCCCTTGGAATGAGCAGTTCTTC. This chain joins TRBV7-8 and TRBJ2-1, with a possible D match to TRBD1 (5 bases). The length of the CDR3 is 17 residues. CDR1 is SGHVS and CDR2 is FQNEAQ in the germline V gene. Between the trimmed V and J ends, which lost 5 bases and 7 bases, there was a span of 24 bases.

The gene calls are TRBV6-5 and TRBJ1-4; D is perhaps TRBD1 (6 bases). The CDR3 totals 14 residues. V lost 1 base, J lost 8 bases, and 11 bases lay in between. Per germline, CDR1 MNHEY and CDR2 SVGAGI. The CDR3 is CASSYWGGHEKLFF. The CDR3 nucleotides read TGTGCCAGCAGTTACTGGGGGGGGCACGAAAAACTGTTTTTT.

This clonotype was seen a few times. The J gene is TRBJ2-7, the V gene TRBV28, with 10 positions matching TRBD2. In germline, CDR1 is MDHEN, CDR2 SYDVKM. The CDR3 runs 15 residues. J was trimmed by 0 bases and V by 4 bases; bases with no gene match: 3. The CDR3 DNA sequence: TGTGCCAGCAGTTCTAGCGGGGGCCTCTCCTACGAGCAGTACTTC. Amino acids: CASSSSGGLSYEQYF.

This clonotype has at least ten counts. V usage is TRBV7-2 and J usage is TRBJ2-7, with D possibly TRBD2 on 7 matching bases. Germline CDR1 SGHTA, CDR2 FQGNSA. Trimming shortened V by 6 bases and J by 4 bases, and 28 bases separated the two germline ends. The CDR3 loop spans 18 amino acids. CDR3 residues: CASSLRGAQKNLQYEQYF. The CDR3 nucleotides are TGTGCCAGCAGTCTCCGGGGGGCGCAAAAGAATCTGCAGTACGAGCAGTACTTC.

V gene TRBV6-2 or TRBV6-3 combines with J gene TRBJ1-1; the match to TRBD1 covers 8 bases. Germline V gives CDR1 MNHEY, CDR2 SVGEGT. This CDR3 has 14 amino acids. With V trimmed by 4 bases and J by 4 bases, 5 bases remained unmatched. CDR3 in amino acids: CASSSAGGLTEAFF. The CDR3 nucleotides read TGTGCCAGCAGTTCGGCAGGGGGCCTCACTGAAGCTTTCTTT.

This clonotype has a handful of counts. This sequence joins TRBV29-1 and TRBJ1-2; D gene unclear. Trimming left V 6 bases short and J 5 bases short, with 10 bases between. In germline, CDR1 is SQVTM, CDR2 ANQGSEA. The CDR3 length is 11 residues. As DNA, the CDR3 is TGCAGCGTCGACGGGATATATGGCTACACCTTC. Its protein product is CSVDGIYGYTF.

The CDR3 DNA follows: TGCAGCGTTGGTAGGGTCGGACATAACTATGGCTACACCTTC. Translating it yields CSVGRVGHNYGYTF. The V gene is TRBV29-1, the J gene TRBJ1-2; D is perhaps TRBD1 (5 bases). CDR1 is SQVTM, CDR2 ANQGSEA, per germline. The germline V and J ends were trimmed by 4 bases and 1 base, with 13 bases remaining between them. This CDR3 spans 14 amino acids.

The rearrangement links TRBV7-6 to TRBJ2-7, with D unclear. This CDR3 contains 12 residues. From germline, CDR1 is SGHVS and CDR2 FNYEAQ. Trimming removed 5 bases at V and 1 base at J, with 6 bases between. The CDR3 sequence is CASSVRSYEQYF. The CDR3 nucleotides are TGTGCCAGCAGCGTCCGGTCCTACGAGCAGTACTTC. The complete variable domain, with remaining parts taken from reference TRBV7-6 and TRBJ2-7, reads GAGVSQSPRYKVTKRGQDVALRCDPISGHVSLYWYRQALGQGPEFLTYFNYEAQQDKSGLPNDRFSAERPEGSISTLTIQRTEQRDSAMYRCASSVRSYEQYFGPGTRLTVT.

The chain employs TRBV11-2 and TRBJ1-1, with D possibly TRBD1 on 5 matching bases. This CDR3 has 15 amino acids. V gave up 4 bases and J gave up 1 base, with 13 bases separating them. The germline gives CDR1 SGHAT, CDR2 FQNNGV. The CDR3: CASSWGPSPNTEAFF. CDR3 in DNA: TGTGCCAGCAGCTGGGGCCCCTCCCCGAACACTGAAGCTTTCTTT.

The V and J genes are TRBV7-9 and TRBJ1-1; D remains unclear. Germline lookup yields CDR1 SEHNR and CDR2 FQNEAQ (reference sequence). Trimming shortened V by 5 bases and J by 9 bases, and 13 bases separated the two germline ends. This CDR3 spans 12 amino acids. CDR3 residues: CASSPDLLKAFF. CDR3 sequence (DNA): TGTGCCAGCAGCCCAGATCTGCTCAAAGCTTTCTTT.

This clonotype showed up just a few times. As DNA, the CDR3 is TGCAGCGTCGGGACAGGGAGGGTTGAGCAGTACTTC. Protein: CSVGTGRVEQYF. V is TRBV29-1 and J is TRBJ2-7; TRBD1 matches at 9 bases. This CDR3 region has 12 residues. Germline CDR1 is SQVTM and CDR2 is ANQGSEA. After removal of 6 bases from V and 7 bases from J, the junction contained 7 bases not matched to a gene.